One sample yielded the 14 T cell receptor beta chains listed below, sequenced in a study of blood T cell repertoires in COVID-19. Measured with immunoSEQ multiplex PCR; TCRdb has only the in-frame clones, and not every one. Among 250,000 or so clones listed, around 80% were seen once. The sequencing sample was made of peripheral blood. The receptors were gathered from a woman of 80 years or more with acute or convalescent COVID-19.

The V and J genes are TRBV2 and TRBJ2-6; tentatively, D is TRBD1 (6 bases). V was shortened by 4 bases and J by 2 bases, with 6 bases between the two germline ends. Per germline, CDR1 SNHLY and CDR2 FYNNEI. The CDR3 is 14 amino acids. This CDR3 is CASSAGAGANVLTF. The CDR3 DNA is TGTGCCAGCAGTGCAGGGGCTGGGGCCAACGTCCTGACTTTC. The variable domain in full, with the rest retrieved from reference TRBV2 and TRBJ2-6, is EPEVTQTPSHQVTQMGQEVILRCVPISNHLYFYWYRQILGQKVEFLVSFYNNEISEKSEIFDDQFSVERPDGSNFTLKIRSTKLEDSAMYFCASSAGAGANVLTFGAGSRLTVL.

This clone turned up a few times. The rearrangement joins TRBV2 to TRBJ2-7; TRBD1 agrees at 8 bases. Germline assignment: CDR1 SNHLY and CDR2 FYNNEI. The ends lost 7 bases at V and 0 bases at J; junction bases unmatched: 8. This CDR3 region has 15 residues. The CDR3 region has the DNA TGTGCCAGCAAACCGGGACAGGTGACCTCCTACGAGCAGTACTTC. Protein sequence: CASKPGQVTSYEQYF.

With respect to this clone: Other DNA sequences in this specimen translate into the identical CDR3. The CDR3 sequence is CASSSLAGGYNEQFF. The CDR3 DNA reads TGCGCCAGCAGCTCCCTAGCGGGGGGTTACAATGAGCAGTTCTTC. The V gene is TRBV5-1, the J gene TRBJ2-1; 11 positions match TRBD2. This CDR3 region has 15 residues. The V gene end was trimmed by 3 bases and the J gene end by 4 bases; junction bases not matched to a gene: 3. Germline V gives CDR1 SGHRS, CDR2 YFSETQ.

This rearrangement joins TRBV28 to TRBJ2-7; D perhaps matches TRBD1 (5 bases). The V end lost 5 bases, the J end lost 2 bases, and 19 bases lay between the germline ends. Looked up from germline, CDR1 is MDHEN and CDR2 is SYDVKM. This CDR3 has 16 residues. The CDR3 here is CASSPDQGTATYEQYF. The CDR3 DNA follows: TGTGCCAGCAGTCCCGACCAGGGTACAGCTACCTACGAGCAGTACTTC.

The rearrangement joins TRBV18 to TRBJ1-5, with TRBD1 identical over 7 bases. The CDR3 consists of 18 residues. V trimming: 2 bases; J trimming: 0 bases; junction bases outside the gene matches: 10. CDR1 is KGHSH, CDR2 LQKENI, per germline. CDR3 sequence: CASSPTKPGTVSNQPQHF. The CDR3 DNA is TGTGCCAGCTCACCAACAAAGCCCGGGACAGTTAGCAATCAGCCCCAGCATTTT.

V gene TRBV29-1 combines with J gene TRBJ1-5, with D hard to call. Germline assignment: CDR1 SQVTM and CDR2 ANQGSEA. The CDR3 is 15 amino acids. Trimming took off 4 bases at V and 0 bases at J, with 13 bases between the two ends. The CDR3 nucleotides are TGCAGCGTTGTGTTGGGGAGTTATAGCAATCAGCCCCAGCATTTT. This gives the protein CSVVLGSYSNQPQHF.

The rearrangement uses TRBV6-6 and TRBJ2-1; 7 positions agree with TRBD1. Per germline, CDR1 MNHNY and CDR2 SVGAGI (reference sequence). After removal of 2 bases from V and 8 bases from J, the junction contained 9 bases not matched to a gene. There are 15 residues in the CDR3. In nucleotides, the CDR3 is TGTGCCAGCAGTTACGGGGTAGGGGGCATCGATGAGCAGTTCTTC. Encoded protein: CASSYGVGGIDEQFF.

The gene calls are TRBV5-6 and TRBJ1-2, with 9 bases lining up with TRBD1. This CDR3 is 15 amino acids long. Germline loops: CDR1 SGHDT, CDR2 YYEEEE. V shed 3 bases, J shed 6 bases, and the junction held 9 bases outside the gene matches. CDR3 amino acids: CASSYRTGVSHGYTF. The CDR3 bases are TGTGCCAGCAGCTACCGGACAGGGGTATCCCATGGCTACACCTTC.

This chain uses TRBV27 with TRBJ2-3; TRBD1 might be the D (5 bases). Germline V gene lookup returns CDR1 MNHEY and CDR2 SMNVEV (reference sequence). V lost 3 bases and J 4 bases, leaving 14 bases between the germline ends. This CDR3 has 15 amino acids. As DNA, the CDR3 is TGTGCCAGCAGTTTCAGTGACCTCAGGGCAGATACGCAGTATTTT. Amino acids: CASSFSDLRADTQYF.

For this clone: Different DNA sequences within this sample yield the same CDR3. The chain joins TRBV4-2 to TRBJ2-7; possible D gene TRBD2, 5 bases. V was clipped by 3 bases and J by 0 bases, with 9 bases between them. Per germline, CDR1 LGHNA and CDR2 YNFKEQ. CDR3 length: 14 amino acids. CDR3 DNA sequence: TGTGCCAGCAGCCAGACGGGAAGCTCCTACGAGCAGTACTTC. Translation: CASSQTGSSYEQYF.

This clone has a count of ten or more. J is TRBJ2-3 and V is TRBV6-1; 9 nucleotides match TRBD2. This CDR3 contains 18 residues. Losses at the gene ends were 2 bases for V and 1 base for J; bases not matched to a gene: 10. Germline CDR1 is MNHNS and CDR2 is SASEGT. This CDR3 reads CASSEPHYSGSGTDTQYF. In DNA form, the CDR3 reads TGTGCCAGCAGTGAACCCCACTATAGCGGGAGCGGCACAGATACGCAGTATTTT.

Comment on this clone: The junction departs from the called germline gene at one end, perhaps through a read error. J is TRBJ2-2 and V is TRBV6-5; possible D gene TRBD2, 5 bases. The CDR3 runs to 16 residues. Germline CDR1 MNHEY, CDR2 SVGAGI. This chain's CDR3 is CASSYEGSDNIGELFF. DNA for the CDR3: TGTGCCAGCAGTTACGAGGGTTCTGACAACATCGGGGAGCTGTTTTTT.

This clone was detected once. This rearrangement joins TRBV18 to TRBJ1-1; D is undetermined. V was cut by 3 bases and J by 11 bases, with 22 bases left in between. This CDR3 has 15 amino acids. Germline CDR1 is KGHSH and CDR2 is LQKENI. CDR3 coding DNA: TGTGCCAGCTCACCGATTATTCGACCCGAGGCGGGCGCTTTCTTT. Amino acid sequence: CASSPIIRPEAGAFF.

V is TRBV18 and J is TRBJ2-1; D possibly corresponds to TRBD1 (5 bases). Trimming shortened V by 5 bases and J by 7 bases, and 12 bases separated the two germline ends. The CDR3 is made up of 13 amino acids. Germline V gene lookup returns CDR1 KGHSH and CDR2 LQKENI. The CDR3 loop reads CASSGALGNEQFF. DNA of the CDR3: TGTGCCAGCTCAGGGGCTCTGGGGAATGAGCAGTTCTTC.